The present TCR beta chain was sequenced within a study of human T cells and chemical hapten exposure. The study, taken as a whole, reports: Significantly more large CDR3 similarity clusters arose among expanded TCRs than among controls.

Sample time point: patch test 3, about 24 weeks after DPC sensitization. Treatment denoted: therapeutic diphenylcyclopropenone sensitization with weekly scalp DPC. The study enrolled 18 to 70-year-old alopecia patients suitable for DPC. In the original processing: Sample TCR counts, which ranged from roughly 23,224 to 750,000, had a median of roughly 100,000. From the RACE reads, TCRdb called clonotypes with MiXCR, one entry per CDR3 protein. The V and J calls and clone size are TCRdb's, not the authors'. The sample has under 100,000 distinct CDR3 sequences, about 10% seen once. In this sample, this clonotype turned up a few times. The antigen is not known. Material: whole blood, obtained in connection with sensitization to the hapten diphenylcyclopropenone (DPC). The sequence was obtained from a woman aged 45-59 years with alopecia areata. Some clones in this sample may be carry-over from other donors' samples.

This CDR3 reads CASSLLRYEQYF. CDR3 DNA: TGTGCCAGCAGCTTACTGCGTTACGAGCAGTACTTC. The chain has TRBV7-2 and TRBJ2-7, with D unresolved. V lost 2 bases, J lost 4 bases, and 6 bases lay in between. Per germline, CDR1 SGHTA and CDR2 FQGNSA. The CDR3 is 12 amino acids.